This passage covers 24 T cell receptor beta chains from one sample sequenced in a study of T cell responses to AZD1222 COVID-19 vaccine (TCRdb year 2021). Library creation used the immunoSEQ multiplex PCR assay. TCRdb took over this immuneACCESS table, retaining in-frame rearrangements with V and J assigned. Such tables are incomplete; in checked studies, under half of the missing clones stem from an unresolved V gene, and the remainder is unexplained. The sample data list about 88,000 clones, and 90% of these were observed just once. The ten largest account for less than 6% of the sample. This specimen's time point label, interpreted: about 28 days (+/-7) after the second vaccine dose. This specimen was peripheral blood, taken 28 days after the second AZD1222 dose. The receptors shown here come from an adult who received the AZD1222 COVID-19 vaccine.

The CDR3 coding sequence is TGTGCCACCCTCGGTGGGGGGAACTATGGCTACACCTTC. It is translated as CATLGGGNYGYTF. This chain connects TRBV10-3 to TRBJ1-2; D is perhaps TRBD1 (5 bases). Trimming cost V 10 bases and J 2 bases, with 14 bases left between them. In germline, CDR1 is ENHRY, CDR2 SYGVKD. The CDR3 has 13 amino acids.

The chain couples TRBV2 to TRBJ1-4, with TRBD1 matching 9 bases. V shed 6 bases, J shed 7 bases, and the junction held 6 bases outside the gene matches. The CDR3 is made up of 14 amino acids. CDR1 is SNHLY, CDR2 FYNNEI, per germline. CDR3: CASRERTGVEKLFF. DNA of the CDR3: TGTGCCAGCAGGGAACGGACAGGGGTTGAAAAACTGTTTTTT.

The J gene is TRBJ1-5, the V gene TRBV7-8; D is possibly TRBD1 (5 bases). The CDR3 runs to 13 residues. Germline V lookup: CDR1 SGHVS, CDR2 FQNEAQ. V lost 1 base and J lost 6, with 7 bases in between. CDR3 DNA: TGTGCCAGCAGCTTAGGGCAGGGTCAGCCCCAGCATTTT. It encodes CASSLGQGQPQHF.

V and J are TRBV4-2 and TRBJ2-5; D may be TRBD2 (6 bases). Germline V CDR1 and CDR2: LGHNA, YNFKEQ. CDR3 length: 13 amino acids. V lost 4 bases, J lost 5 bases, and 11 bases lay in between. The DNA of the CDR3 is TGTGCCAGCAGCCGCAGGGAGGTGGAGACCCAGTACTTC. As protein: CASSRREVETQYF.

CDR3 in amino acids: CASSRTGANYGYTF. CDR3 DNA: TGTGCCAGCAGCCGGACAGGGGCGAACTATGGCTACACCTTC. V gene TRBV4-2 combines with J gene TRBJ1-2, with 9 positions matching TRBD1. The CDR3 is 14 amino acids. The germline V gene encodes CDR1 LGHNA and CDR2 YNFKEQ. The V segment lost 4 bases and the J segment 2 bases; nucleotides outside the gene matches: 2.

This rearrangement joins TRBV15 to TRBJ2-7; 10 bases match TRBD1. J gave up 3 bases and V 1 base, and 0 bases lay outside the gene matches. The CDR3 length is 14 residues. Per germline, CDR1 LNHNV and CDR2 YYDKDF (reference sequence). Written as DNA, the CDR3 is TGTGCCACCAGCAGAGGGACAGGGGGCTACGAGCAGTACTTC. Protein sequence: CATSRGTGGYEQYF.

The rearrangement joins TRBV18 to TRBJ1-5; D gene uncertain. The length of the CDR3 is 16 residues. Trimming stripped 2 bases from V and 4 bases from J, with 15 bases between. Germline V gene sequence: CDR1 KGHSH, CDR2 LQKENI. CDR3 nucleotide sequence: TGTGCCAGCTCACCAGGTCTCGTCGGGGTAAATCAGCCCCAGCATTTT. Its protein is CASSPGLVGVNQPQHF.

CDR3 in DNA: TGTGCCAGCAGCCTCGACAGGGGAAGGACAGATACGCAGTATTTT. This translates into CASSLDRGRTDTQYF. This sequence joins TRBV5-6 and TRBJ2-3, with TRBD1 matching over 8 bases. With V trimmed by 4 bases and J by 3 bases, 7 bases remained unmatched. The CDR3 is made up of 15 amino acids. Germline assignment: CDR1 SGHDT and CDR2 YYEEEE.

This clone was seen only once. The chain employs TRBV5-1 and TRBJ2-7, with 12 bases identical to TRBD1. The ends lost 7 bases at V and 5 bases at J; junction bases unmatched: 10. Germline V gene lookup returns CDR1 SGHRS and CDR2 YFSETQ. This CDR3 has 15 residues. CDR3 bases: TGCGCCAGCGGCACACCGGGACAGGGGGCACACGAGCAGTACTTC. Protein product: CASGTPGQGAHEQYF.

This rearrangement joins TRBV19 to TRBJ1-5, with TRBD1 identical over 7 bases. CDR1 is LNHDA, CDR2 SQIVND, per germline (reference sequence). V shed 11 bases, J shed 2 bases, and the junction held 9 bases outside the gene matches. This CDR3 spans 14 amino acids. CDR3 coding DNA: TGTGCCGCGGGACAGACCGGTGGCAATCAGCCCCAGCATTTT. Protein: CAAGQTGGNQPQHF.

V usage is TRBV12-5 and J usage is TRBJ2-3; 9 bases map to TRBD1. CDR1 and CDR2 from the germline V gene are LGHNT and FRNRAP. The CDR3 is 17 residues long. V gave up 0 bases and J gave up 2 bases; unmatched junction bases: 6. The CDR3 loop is CASGLVQGTGYTDTQYF. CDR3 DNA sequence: TGTGCTAGTGGTTTGGTACAGGGGACAGGGTACACAGATACGCAGTATTTT.

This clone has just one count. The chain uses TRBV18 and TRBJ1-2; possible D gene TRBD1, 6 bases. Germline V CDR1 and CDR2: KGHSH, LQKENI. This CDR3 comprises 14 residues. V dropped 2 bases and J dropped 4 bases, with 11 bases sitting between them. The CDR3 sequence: CASSPTTGTYGYTF. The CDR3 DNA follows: TGTGCCAGCTCACCAACAACAGGGACCTATGGCTACACCTTC.

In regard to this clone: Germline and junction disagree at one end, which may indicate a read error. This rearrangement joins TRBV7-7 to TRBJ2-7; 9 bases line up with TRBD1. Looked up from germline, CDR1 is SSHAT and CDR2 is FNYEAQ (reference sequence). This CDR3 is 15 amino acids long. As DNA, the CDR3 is TGTGCTAGCAGCTTGGGACCGGGACAGGGCTACGAGCAGTACTTC. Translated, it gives CASSLGPGQGYEQYF.

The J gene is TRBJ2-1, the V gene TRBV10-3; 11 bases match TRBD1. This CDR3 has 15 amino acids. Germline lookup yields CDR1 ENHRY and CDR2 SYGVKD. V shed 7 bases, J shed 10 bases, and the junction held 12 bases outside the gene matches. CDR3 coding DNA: TGTGCCATCACGAAAGGGACAGGGGGTGGCGGGGAGCAGTTCTTC. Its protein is CAITKGTGGGGEQFF.

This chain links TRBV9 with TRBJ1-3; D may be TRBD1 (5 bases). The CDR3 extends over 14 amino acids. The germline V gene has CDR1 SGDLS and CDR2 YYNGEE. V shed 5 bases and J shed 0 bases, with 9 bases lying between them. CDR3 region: CASSTGPSGNTIYF. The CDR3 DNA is TGTGCCAGCAGTACAGGTCCCTCTGGAAACACCATATATTTT.

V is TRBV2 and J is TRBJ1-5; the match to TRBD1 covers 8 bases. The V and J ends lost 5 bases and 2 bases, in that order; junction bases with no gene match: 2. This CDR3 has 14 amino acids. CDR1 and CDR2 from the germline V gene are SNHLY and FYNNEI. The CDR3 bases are TGTGCCAGCAGTCCGACAGGGGGCAATCAGCCCCAGCATTTT. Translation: CASSPTGGNQPQHF.

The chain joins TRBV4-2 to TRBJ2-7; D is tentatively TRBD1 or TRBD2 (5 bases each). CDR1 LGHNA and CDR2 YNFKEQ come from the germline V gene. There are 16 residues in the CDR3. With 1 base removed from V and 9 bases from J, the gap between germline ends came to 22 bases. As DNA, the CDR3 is TGTGCCAGCAGCCAAGTTGGGATGGGGCTCCCTGGGAGGCAGTACTTC. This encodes CASSQVGMGLPGRQYF.

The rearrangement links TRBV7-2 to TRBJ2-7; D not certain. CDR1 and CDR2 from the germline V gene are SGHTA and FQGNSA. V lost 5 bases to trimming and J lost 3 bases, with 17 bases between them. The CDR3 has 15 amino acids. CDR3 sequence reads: CASSPDGIPDYEQYF. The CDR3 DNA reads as TGTGCCAGCAGCCCGGACGGAATACCAGACTACGAGCAGTACTTC.

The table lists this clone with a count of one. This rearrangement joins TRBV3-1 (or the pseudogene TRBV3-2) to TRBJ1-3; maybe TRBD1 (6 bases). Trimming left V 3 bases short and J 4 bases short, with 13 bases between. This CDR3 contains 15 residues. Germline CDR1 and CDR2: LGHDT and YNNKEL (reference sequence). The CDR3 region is CASSHGGASGNTIYF. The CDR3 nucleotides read TGTGCCAGCAGCCATGGGGGGGCGTCGGGAAACACCATATATTTT.

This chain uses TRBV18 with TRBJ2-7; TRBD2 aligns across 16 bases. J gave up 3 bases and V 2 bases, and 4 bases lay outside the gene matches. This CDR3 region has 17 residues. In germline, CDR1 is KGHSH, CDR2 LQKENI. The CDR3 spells CASSPSGLAGGLYEQYF. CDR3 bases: TGTGCCAGCTCACCATCGGGACTAGCGGGGGGGCTCTACGAGCAGTACTTC.

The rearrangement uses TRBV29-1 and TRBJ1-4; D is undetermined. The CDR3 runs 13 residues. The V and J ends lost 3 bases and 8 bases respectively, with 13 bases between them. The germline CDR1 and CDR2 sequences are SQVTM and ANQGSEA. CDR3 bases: TGCAGCGTTGATAACGCCGACGGGGAAAAACTGTTTTTT. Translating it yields CSVDNADGEKLFF.

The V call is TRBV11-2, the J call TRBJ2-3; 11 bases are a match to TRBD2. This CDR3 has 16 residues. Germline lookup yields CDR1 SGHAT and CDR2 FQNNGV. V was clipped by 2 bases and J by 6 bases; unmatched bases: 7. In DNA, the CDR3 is TGTGCCAGCAGCTTACACCCTAGCGGGGGGTCGGATACGCAGTATTTT. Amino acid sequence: CASSLHPSGGSDTQYF. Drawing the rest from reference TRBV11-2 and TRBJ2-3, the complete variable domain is EAGVAQSPRYKIIEKRQSVAFWCNPISGHATLYWYQQILGQGPKLLIQFQNNGVVDDSQLPKDRFSAERLKGVDSTLKIQPAKLEDSAVYLCASSLHPSGGSDTQYFGPGTRLTVL.

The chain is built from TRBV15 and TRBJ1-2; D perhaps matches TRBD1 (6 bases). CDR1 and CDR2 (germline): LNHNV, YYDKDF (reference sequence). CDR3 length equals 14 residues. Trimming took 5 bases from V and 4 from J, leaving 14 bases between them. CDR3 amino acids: CATSPEGQSYGYTF. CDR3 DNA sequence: TGTGCCACCAGCCCTGAAGGACAGTCCTATGGCTACACCTTC. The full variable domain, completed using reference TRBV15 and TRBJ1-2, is DAMVIQNPRYQVTQFGKPVTLSCSQTLNHNVMYWYQQKSSQAPKLLFHYYDKDFNNEADTPDNFQSRRPNTSFCFLDIRSPGLGDTAMYLCATSPEGQSYGYTFGSGTRLTVV.

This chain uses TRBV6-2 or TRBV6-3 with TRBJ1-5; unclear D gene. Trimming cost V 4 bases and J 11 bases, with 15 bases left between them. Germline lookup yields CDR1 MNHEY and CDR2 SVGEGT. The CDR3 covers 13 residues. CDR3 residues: CASSSPSVTSQHF. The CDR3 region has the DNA TGTGCCAGCAGTTCCCCATCCGTTACGTCCCAGCATTTT.